Described below is a single T cell receptor (beta chain) sequence and its context. What antigen it recognizes has not been identified. No base quality information exists; no much larger clone differs at one position. This record belongs to a study of blood T cell repertoires in COVID-19 (TCRdb year 2020). Notes on the research overall: Collaborator samples came from the United States, Italy and Spain and covered acute and convalescent phases of COVID-19. A de-identified subject ID, COVID-19 status, age in years and sex were almost always included in the sample metadata. Samples came from the ongoing ImmuneRACE study (first 160 participants) plus 1,254 subjects from 6 global collaborators. The material from the prospective study consisted of cDNA or gDNA derived from T cells, B-cell-depleted T cells, or PBMCs. Deeply sampled blood TCRbeta repertoires from subjects exposed to, actively infected with, or recovered from COVID-19 were included in the dataset. HLA class I and class II types, where available, came from metadata supplied by the sample provider rather than from assay-based typing. The repertoires were released in a freely available public database meant as a resource for research on the immune response to SARS-CoV-2. Study-level results and caveats: The quantity of clinical and demographic metadata differed by source and by participant and was supplied without curation.

TCRbeta CDR3 regions were amplified from genomic DNA by means of the immunoSEQ Assay, a bias-controlled multiplex PCR. From the authors' description of their analysis: The number of nucleated cells in each sample was estimated from the amplification of reference gene primers within the assay. To quantify the absolute abundance of each unique TCRbeta CDR3 rearrangement, sequence reads were collapsed and filtered. For each sample, productive Simpson clonality was calculated by taking the square root of Simpson's diversity index across productive rearrangements. Held by TCRdb, this immuneACCESS table contains in-frame sequences only and omits some clones. Under half of the omission traces to an unresolved V gene where checked; the cause of the rest is unknown. From that table come the V and J calls and clone size; the DNA was used to work out D and trimming. The sample table shows 150,000 to 190,000 clones, and about 88% are seen once. The top ten hold 7.5% to 8.5% of the sample.

At one collaborating source in Seattle, patients were enrolled during active infection and were followed longitudinally through the course of disease. The collaborating institutions used their own protocols to collect whole blood in K2EDTA tubes. Collaborator samples were shipped for TCRbeta analysis as frozen whole blood, isolated PBMCs, or DNA extracted from either sample type. The clonotype originates from an older woman with COVID-19, enrolled during active disease. Sequenced sample: peripheral blood.

The CDR3 here reads CAIRGLSIGSPLHF. The DNA is as follows: TGTGCCATCCGGGGACTTAGTATAGGTTCACCCCTCCACTTT. This chain joins TRBV10-3 to TRBJ1-6, and the D gene may be TRBD1, 5 bases matching. Including the terminal cysteine and phenylalanine, the CDR3 comprises 14 residues. Just CDR3 DNA is preserved here, 42 bases in frame from base 1. V sheds 8 bases and J sheds 9 bases, leaving 17 bases between their ends. Based on the germline V gene, the CDR1 and CDR2 sequences are ENHRY and SYGVKD.